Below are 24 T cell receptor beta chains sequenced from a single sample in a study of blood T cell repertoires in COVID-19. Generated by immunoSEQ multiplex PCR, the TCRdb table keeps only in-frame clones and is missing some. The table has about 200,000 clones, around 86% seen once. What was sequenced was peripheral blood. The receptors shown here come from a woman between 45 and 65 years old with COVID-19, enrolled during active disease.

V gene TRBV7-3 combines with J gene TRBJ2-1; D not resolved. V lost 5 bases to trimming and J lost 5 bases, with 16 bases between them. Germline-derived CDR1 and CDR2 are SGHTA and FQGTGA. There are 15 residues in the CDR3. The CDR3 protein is CASSPRSEYNNEQFF. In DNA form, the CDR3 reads TGTGCCAGCAGCCCGCGGTCGGAATACAACAATGAGCAGTTCTTC. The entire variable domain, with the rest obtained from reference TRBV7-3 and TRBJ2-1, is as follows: GAGVSQTPSNKVTEKGKYVELRCDPISGHTALYWYRQSLGQGPEFLIYFQGTGAADDSGLPNDRFFAVRPEGSVSTLKIQRTERGDSAVYLCASSPRSEYNNEQFFGPGTRLTVL.

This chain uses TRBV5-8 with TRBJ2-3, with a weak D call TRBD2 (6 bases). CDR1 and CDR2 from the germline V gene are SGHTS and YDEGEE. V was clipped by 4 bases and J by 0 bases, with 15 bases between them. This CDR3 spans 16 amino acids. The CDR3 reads CASSPRLDYSTDTQYF. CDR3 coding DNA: TGTGCCAGCAGCCCCAGGCTGGACTACAGCACAGATACGCAGTATTTT.

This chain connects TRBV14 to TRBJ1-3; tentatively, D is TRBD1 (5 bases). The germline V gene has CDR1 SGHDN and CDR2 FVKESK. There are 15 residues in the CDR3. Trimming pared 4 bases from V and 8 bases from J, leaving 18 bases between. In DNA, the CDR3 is TGTGCCAGCAGCCCTCGCGGGGGGAAGGAGGACACCATATATTTT. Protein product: CASSPRGGKEDTIYF.

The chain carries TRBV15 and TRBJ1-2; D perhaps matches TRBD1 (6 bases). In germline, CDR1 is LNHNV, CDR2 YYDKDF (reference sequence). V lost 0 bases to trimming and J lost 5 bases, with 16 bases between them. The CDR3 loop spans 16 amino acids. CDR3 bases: TGTGCCACCAGCAGAGAGCACGAAGGGACACCTTATGGCTACACCTTC. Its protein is CATSREHEGTPYGYTF.

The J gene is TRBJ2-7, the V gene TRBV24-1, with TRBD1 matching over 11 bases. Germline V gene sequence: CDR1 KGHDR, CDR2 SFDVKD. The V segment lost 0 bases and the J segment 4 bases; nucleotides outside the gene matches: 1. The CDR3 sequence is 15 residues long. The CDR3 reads CATSDLRDRGYEQYV. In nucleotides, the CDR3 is TGTGCCACCAGTGATTTGAGGGACAGGGGGTACGAGCAGTACGTC.

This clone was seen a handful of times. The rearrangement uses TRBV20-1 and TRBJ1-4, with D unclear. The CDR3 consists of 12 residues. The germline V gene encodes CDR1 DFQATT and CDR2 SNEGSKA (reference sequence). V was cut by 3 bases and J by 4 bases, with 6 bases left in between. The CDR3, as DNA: TGCAGTGCTAGTCCCCTTAATGAAAAACTGTTTTTT. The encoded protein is CSASPLNEKLFF.

Here the CDR3 reads CASSLNRDNSPLHF. The CDR3, as DNA: TGTGCCAGCAGTCTGAACAGAGATAATTCACCCCTCCACTTT. The chain has TRBV6-5 and TRBJ1-6; no firm D call. V lost 5 bases and J 5 bases, leaving 10 bases between the germline ends. CDR3 length: 14 residues. Germline CDR1 is MNHEY and CDR2 is SVGAGI.

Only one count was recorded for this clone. The CDR3 reads CASSPFDRVNTEAFF. The CDR3 coding sequence is TGTGCCAGCAGCCCGTTCGACAGGGTGAACACTGAAGCTTTCTTT. The chain has TRBV3-1 (or the pseudogene TRBV3-2) and TRBJ1-1; 7 bases map to TRBD1. CDR1 and CDR2 from the germline V gene are LGHDT and YNNKEL (reference sequence). The junction had 5 bases not matched to a gene; V was cut back by 4 bases and J by 0 bases. The CDR3 length is 15 residues.

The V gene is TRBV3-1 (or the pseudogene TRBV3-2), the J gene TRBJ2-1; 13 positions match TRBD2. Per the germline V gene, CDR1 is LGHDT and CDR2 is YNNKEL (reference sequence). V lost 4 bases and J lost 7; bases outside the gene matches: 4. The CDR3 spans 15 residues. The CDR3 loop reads CASSLGTSGVNEQFF. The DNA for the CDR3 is TGTGCCAGCAGCCTTGGGACTAGCGGGGTGAATGAGCAGTTCTTC.

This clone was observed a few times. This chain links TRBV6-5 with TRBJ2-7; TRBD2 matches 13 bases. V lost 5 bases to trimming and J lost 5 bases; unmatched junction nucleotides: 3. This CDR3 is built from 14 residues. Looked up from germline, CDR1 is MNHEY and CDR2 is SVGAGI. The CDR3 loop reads CASSRTSGGNEQYV. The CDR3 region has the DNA TGTGCCAGCAGTAGGACTAGCGGGGGCAACGAGCAGTACGTC.

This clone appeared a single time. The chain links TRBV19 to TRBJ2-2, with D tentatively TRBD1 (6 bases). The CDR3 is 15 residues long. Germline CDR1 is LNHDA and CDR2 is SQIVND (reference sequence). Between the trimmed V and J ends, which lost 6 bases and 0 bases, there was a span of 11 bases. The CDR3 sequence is CASSNRAPNTGELFF. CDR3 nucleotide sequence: TGTGCCAGTAGCAACAGGGCTCCGAACACCGGGGAGCTGTTTTTT.

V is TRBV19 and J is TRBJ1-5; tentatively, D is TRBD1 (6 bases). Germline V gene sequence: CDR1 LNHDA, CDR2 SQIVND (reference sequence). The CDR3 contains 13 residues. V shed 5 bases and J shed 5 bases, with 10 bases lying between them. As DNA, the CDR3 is TGTGCCAGTAGTCCTTACAGGGATCAGCCCCAGCATTTT. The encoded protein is CASSPYRDQPQHF.

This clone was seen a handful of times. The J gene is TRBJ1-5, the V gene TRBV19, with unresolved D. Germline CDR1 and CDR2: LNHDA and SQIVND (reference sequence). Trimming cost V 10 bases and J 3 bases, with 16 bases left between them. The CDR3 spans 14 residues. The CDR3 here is CATTDGVLNQPQHF. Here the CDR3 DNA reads TGTGCCACCACCGACGGGGTTCTCAATCAGCCCCAGCATTTT. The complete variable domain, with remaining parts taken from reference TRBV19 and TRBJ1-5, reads DGGITQSPKYLFRKEGQNVTLSCEQNLNHDAMYWYRQDPGQGLRLIYYSQIVNDFQKGDIAEGYSVSREKKESFPLTVTSAQKNPTAFYLCATTDGVLNQPQHFGDGTRLSIL.

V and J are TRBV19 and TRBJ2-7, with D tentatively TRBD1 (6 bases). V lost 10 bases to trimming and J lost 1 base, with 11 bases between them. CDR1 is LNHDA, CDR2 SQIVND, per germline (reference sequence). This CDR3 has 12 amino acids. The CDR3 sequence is CATAQGSYEQYF. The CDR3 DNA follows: TGTGCCACCGCACAGGGTTCCTACGAGCAGTACTTC.

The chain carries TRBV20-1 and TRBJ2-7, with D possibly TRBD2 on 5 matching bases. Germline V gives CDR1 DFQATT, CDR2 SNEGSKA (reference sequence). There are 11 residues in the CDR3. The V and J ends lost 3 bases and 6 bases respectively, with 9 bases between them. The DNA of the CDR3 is TGCAGTGCTAGTGTGGGGAGCGAGCAGTACGTC. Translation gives CSASVGSEQYV.

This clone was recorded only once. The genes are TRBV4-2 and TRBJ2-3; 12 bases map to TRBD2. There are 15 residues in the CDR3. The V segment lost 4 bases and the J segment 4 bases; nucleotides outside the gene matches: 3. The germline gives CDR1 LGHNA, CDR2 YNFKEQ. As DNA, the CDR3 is TGTGCCAGCAGCCCCCTAGCGGGGGGGTCAGATACGCAGTATTTT. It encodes CASSPLAGGSDTQYF.

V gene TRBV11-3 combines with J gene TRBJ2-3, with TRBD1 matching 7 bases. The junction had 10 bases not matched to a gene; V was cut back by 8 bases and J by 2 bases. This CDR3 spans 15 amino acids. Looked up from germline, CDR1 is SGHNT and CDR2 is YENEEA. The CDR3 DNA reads TGTGCCAGCCGATCAGGGGGACCGCTCACAGATACGCAGTATTTT. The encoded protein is CASRSGGPLTDTQYF. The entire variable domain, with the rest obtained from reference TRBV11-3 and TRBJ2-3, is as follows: EAGVVQSPRYKIIEKKQPVAFWCNPISGHNTLYWYLQNLGQGPELLIRYENEEAVDDSQLPKDRFSAERLKGVDSTLKIQPAELGDSAVYLCASRSGGPLTDTQYFGPGTRLTVL.

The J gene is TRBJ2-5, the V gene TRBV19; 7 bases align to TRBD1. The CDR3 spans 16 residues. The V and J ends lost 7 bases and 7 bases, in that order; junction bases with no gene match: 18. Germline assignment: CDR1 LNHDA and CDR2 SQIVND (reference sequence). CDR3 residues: CASTPNPDRVWATQYF. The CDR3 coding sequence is TGTGCCAGTACCCCCAACCCCGACAGGGTATGGGCGACCCAGTACTTC. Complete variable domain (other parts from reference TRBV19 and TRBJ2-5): DGGITQSPKYLFRKEGQNVTLSCEQNLNHDAMYWYRQDPGQGLRLIYYSQIVNDFQKGDIAEGYSVSREKKESFPLTVTSAQKNPTAFYLCASTPNPDRVWATQYFGPGTRLLVL.

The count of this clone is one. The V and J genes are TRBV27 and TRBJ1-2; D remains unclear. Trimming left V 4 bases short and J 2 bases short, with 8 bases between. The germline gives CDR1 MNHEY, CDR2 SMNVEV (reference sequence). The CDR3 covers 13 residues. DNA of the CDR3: TGTGCCAGCAGTTGGACTGCGAACTATGGCTACACCTTC. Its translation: CASSWTANYGYTF.

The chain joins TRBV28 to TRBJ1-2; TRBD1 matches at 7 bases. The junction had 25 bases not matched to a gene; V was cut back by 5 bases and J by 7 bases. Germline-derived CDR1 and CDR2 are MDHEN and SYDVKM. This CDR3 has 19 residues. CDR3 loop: CASSTRQGAGSFIISGYTF. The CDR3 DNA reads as TGTGCCAGCAGTACCAGACAGGGTGCGGGCTCATTTATAATAAGTGGCTACACCTTC.

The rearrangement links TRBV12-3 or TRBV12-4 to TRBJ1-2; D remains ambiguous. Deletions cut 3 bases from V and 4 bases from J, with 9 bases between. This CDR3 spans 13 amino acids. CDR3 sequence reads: CASSLRQVYGYTF. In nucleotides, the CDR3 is TGTGCCAGCAGTTTGAGGCAAGTCTATGGCTACACCTTC.

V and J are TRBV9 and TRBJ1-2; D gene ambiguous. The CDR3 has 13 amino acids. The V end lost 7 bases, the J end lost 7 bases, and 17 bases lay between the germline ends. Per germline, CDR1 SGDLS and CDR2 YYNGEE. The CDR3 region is CASGPGEAGGYTF. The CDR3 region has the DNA TGTGCCAGCGGACCCGGAGAAGCGGGTGGCTACACCTTC.

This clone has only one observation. The CDR3 is CASSPLNQPQHF. The CDR3 DNA sequence: TGTGCCAGCAGCCCCCTCAATCAGCCCCAGCATTTT. The chain combines TRBV7-8 with TRBJ1-5; D uncertain. The CDR3 has 12 residues. V was trimmed by 5 bases and J by 3 bases, leaving 5 bases between them. Germline V gene data show CDR1 as SGHVS and CDR2 as FQNEAQ.

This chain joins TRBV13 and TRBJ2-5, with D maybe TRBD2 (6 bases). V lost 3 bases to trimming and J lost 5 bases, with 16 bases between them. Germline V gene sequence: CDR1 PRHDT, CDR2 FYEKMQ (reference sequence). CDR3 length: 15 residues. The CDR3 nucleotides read TGTGCCAGCAGCTTGATGGGCGGGGATTGGGAGACCCAGTACTTC. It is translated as CASSLMGGDWETQYF.